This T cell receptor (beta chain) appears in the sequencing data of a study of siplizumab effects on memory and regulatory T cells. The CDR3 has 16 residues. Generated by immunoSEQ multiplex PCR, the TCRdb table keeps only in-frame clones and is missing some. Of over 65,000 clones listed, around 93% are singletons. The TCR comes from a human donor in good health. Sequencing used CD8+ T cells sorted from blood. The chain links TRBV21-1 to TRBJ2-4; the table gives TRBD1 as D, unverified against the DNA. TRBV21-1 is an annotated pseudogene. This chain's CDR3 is CASSKALRGFSNIQYF. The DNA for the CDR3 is TGTGCCAGCAGCAAAGCGCTCAGGGGGTTCTCAAACATTCAGTACTTC.